These 3 T cell receptor beta chains were sequenced from one sample in a study of T cell responses to AZD1222 COVID-19 vaccine. TCRdb keeps only in-frame clones here, not all; method: immunoSEQ multiplex PCR. The sample contains 110,000 to 150,000 clones, approximately 92% of which appear only once. The source material was peripheral blood, sampled on day 0 of AZD1222 vaccination. Receptor source: an adult in good health.

The CDR3 DNA reads TGTGCCAGCAGCATACCGGGACAGGGAAACACCATATATTTT. Its protein product is CASSIPGQGNTIYF. V usage is TRBV7-9 and J usage is TRBJ1-3, with TRBD1 matching over 7 bases. Trimming at V came to 5 bases and at J to 4 bases, leaving 5 bases not matched to a gene. The CDR3 sequence is 14 residues long. Germline values: CDR1 SEHNR, CDR2 FQNEAQ (reference sequence). Using reference TRBV7-9 and TRBJ1-3 for the parts outside the CDR3, the full variable domain is DTGVSQNPRHKITKRGQNVTFRCDPISEHNRLYWYRQTLGQGPEFLTYFQNEAQLEKSRLLSDRFSAERPKGSFSTLEIQRTEQGDSAMYLCASSIPGQGNTIYFGEGSWLTVV.

CDR3 sequence (DNA): TGCGCCAGCAGCCAGGGCCTCGGCTCACCCCTCCACTTT. Translating gives CASSQGLGSPLHF. The chain couples TRBV5-1 to TRBJ1-6, with D possibly matching TRBD1 (5 bases). The CDR3 is 13 amino acids. Trimming stripped 4 bases from V and 10 bases from J, with 12 bases between. CDR1 SGHRS and CDR2 YFSETQ come from the germline V gene.

The J gene is TRBJ1-2, the V gene TRBV6-2 or TRBV6-3; 7 positions match TRBD1. This CDR3 has 16 residues. CDR1 is MNHEY and CDR2 is SVGEGT in the germline V gene. The J segment lost 1 base and the V segment lost 4 bases, leaving 9 bases of the junction unmatched. CDR3 residues: CASSLTGFRDNYGYTF. DNA for the CDR3: TGTGCCAGCAGTTTGACAGGGTTTAGGGATAACTATGGCTACACCTTC.